Listed here are 8 T cell receptor beta chains from one sample, sequenced in a study of cytomegalovirus exposure and HLA in healthy donors. The PCR made use of 60 Vbeta and 13 Jbeta primers. The data were produced by immunoSEQ multiplex PCR, yet TCRdb's version contains in-frame clones alone and is incomplete. The repertoire holds about 160,000 clones, with 86% as singletons. The sequenced sample consisted of PBMCs. Every receptor here comes from a woman aged 18-29 years in good health and CMV-seronegative.

The chain joins TRBV10-2 to TRBJ2-1, with D hard to call. The V end was cut by 7 bases, the J end by 4 bases, with 20 bases between. From germline, CDR1 is WSHSY and CDR2 SAAADI. The CDR3 loop spans 16 amino acids. CDR3 DNA sequence: TGCGCCAGCACCCCGGGTAGCTTGCTGCAATACAATGAGCAGTTCTTC. Its translation: CASTPGSLLQYNEQFF.

This chain connects TRBV10-3 to TRBJ1-2, with a weak D call TRBD1 (5 bases). Trimming pared 0 bases from V and 4 bases from J, leaving 12 bases between. From germline, CDR1 is ENHRY and CDR2 SYGVKD. This CDR3 has 15 residues. The CDR3 sequence: CAISESMDQGYGYTF. The CDR3 DNA is TGTGCCATCAGTGAGTCAATGGATCAGGGCTATGGCTACACCTTC.

The genes are TRBV2 and TRBJ2-3; 12 nucleotides agree with TRBD2. The germline CDR1 and CDR2 sequences are SNHLY and FYNNEI. The CDR3 loop spans 16 amino acids. The V gene end was trimmed by 5 bases and the J gene end by 5 bases; junction bases not matched to a gene: 8. The DNA of the CDR3 is TGTGCCAGCAGTACCCTAGCGGGGGGGCTGCTAGATACGCAGTATTTT. Translated, it gives CASSTLAGGLLDTQYF. Combining the CDR3 with reference TRBV2 and TRBJ2-3 gives the whole variable domain EPEVTQTPSHQVTQMGQEVILRCVPISNHLYFYWYRQILGQKVEFLVSFYNNEISEKSEIFDDQFSVERPDGSNFTLKIRSTKLEDSAMYFCASSTLAGGLLDTQYFGPGTRLTVL.

The rearrangement links TRBV27 to TRBJ1-5, with D uncertain. Trimming removed 6 bases at V and 7 bases at J, with 16 bases between. The CDR3 has 14 residues. Germline CDR1 and CDR2: MNHEY and SMNVEV (reference sequence). CDR3 sequence reads: CASSLRGSGQPQHF. CDR3 bases: TGTGCCAGCAGCCTCAGAGGGTCGGGGCAGCCCCAGCATTTT.

V usage is TRBV28 and J usage is TRBJ2-7; a weak D match, TRBD1 (5 bases). CDR1 is MDHEN and CDR2 is SYDVKM in the germline V gene. This CDR3 region has 12 residues. Between the trimmed V and J ends, which lost 6 bases and 3 bases, there was a span of 9 bases. CDR3 DNA: TGTGCCAGCAGAGGACACCGCTACGAGCAGTACTTC. Protein: CASRGHRYEQYF.

The chain employs TRBV28 and TRBJ1-2, with 8 positions matching TRBD1. The CDR3 consists of 15 residues. Germline values: CDR1 MDHEN, CDR2 SYDVKM. The trim removed 3 bases at V and 3 bases at J, leaving 6 bases unmatched. The CDR3 nucleotides are TGTGCCAGCAGTTTCGGCAGGGGGCATGACTATGGCTACACCTTC. This translates into CASSFGRGHDYGYTF.

The rearrangement joins TRBV11-2 to TRBJ1-2; 7 bases match TRBD1. The ends lost 6 bases at V and 4 bases at J; junction bases unmatched: 5. Germline-derived CDR1 and CDR2 are SGHAT and FQNNGV. This CDR3 spans 13 amino acids. CDR3 nucleotide sequence: TGTGCCAGCAGTTCCGGGACAGCCTATGGCTACACCTTC. Protein: CASSSGTAYGYTF.

The rearrangement joins TRBV11-3 to TRBJ2-2; 12 positions agree with TRBD2. CDR3 size: 18 residues. CDR1 and CDR2 (germline): SGHNT, YENEEA. Germline trimming cut 4 bases from V and 5 bases from J; bases unmatched to any gene: 11. The CDR3 here is CASSSRTSGTYGTGELFF. In DNA form, the CDR3 reads TGTGCCAGCAGCTCCCGGACTAGCGGGACTTACGGAACCGGGGAGCTGTTTTTT.